This passage covers 29 T cell receptor beta chains from one sample sequenced in a study of regulatory T cells in long-lasting Graves disease. Time point of the sample: persistent/refractory GD, antithyroid drugs over 5 years with positive TRAb. The TCR library was made from RNA that had been extracted from PBMCs in TRIzol. The TCR beta library used iRepertoire HTBI primers with Arm-PCR amplification of CDR3. TCRdb re-called the multiplex PCR reads through MiXCR, storing one row per CDR3 protein. The sample holds some 280,000 distinct CDR3 sequences, 20% to 25% seen once. This specimen consisted of peripheral blood mononuclear cells (PBMCs), obtained when the disease was refractory, from a patient treated with antithyroid drugs. These receptors were obtained from a female donor with Graves disease.

As to this clonotype: A much larger clonotype is one base distant, so this may be a read error. The chain couples TRBV12-3 or TRBV12-4 to TRBJ1-5, with unresolved D. Deletions cut 7 bases from V and 2 bases from J, with 6 bases between. CDR3 size: 12 residues. The CDR3 region has the DNA TGTGCCAGCAATTGGGGCAATCAGCCCCAGCATTTT. Translation: CASNWGNQPQHF.

Only a few counts were recorded for this clonotype. V usage is TRBV27 and J usage is TRBJ2-2; D possibly corresponds to TRBD2 (7 bases). CDR1 is MNHEY and CDR2 is SMNVEV in the germline V gene (reference sequence). This CDR3 has 18 residues. V was trimmed by 2 bases and J by 6 bases, leaving 22 bases between them. In DNA, the CDR3 is TGTGCCAGCAGTTTAGTGGAGGGGGGGACCAATTCCCCCGGGGAGCTGTTTTTT. It is translated as CASSLVEGGTNSPGELFF.

The chain is built from TRBV10-3 and TRBJ2-7; either TRBD1 or TRBD2 may supply D (6 bases each). The CDR3 loop spans 13 amino acids. Germline loops: CDR1 ENHRY, CDR2 SYGVKD. V was pared by 8 bases and J by 5 bases, with 16 bases between. CDR3 in DNA: TGTGCCATCTCTGAGGGGGGTTCCCACGAGCAGTACTTC. Amino acid sequence: CAISEGGSHEQYF.

The table lists this clonotype with many counts. The chain has TRBV18 and TRBJ1-4, with D perhaps matching TRBD1 (5 bases). This CDR3 has 14 amino acids. The V gene lost 2 bases and the J gene lost 8 bases, with 12 bases spanning the gap. CDR1 KGHSH and CDR2 LQKENI come from the germline V gene. The chain's CDR3 is CASSPDRRGEKLFF. CDR3 in DNA: TGTGCCAGCTCACCAGACAGAAGGGGCGAAAAACTGTTTTTT.

The chain is built from TRBV20-1 and TRBJ2-1; maybe TRBD2 (5 bases). CDR1 and CDR2 (germline): DFQATT, SNEGSKA (reference sequence). There are 15 residues in the CDR3. V was cut by 8 bases and J by 1 base, with 18 bases left in between. CDR3 protein: CSTYSWTESYNEQFF. CDR3 bases: TGCAGTACATATTCGTGGACTGAATCCTACAATGAGCAGTTCTTC.

J is TRBJ2-3 and V is TRBV28; D may match TRBD1 or TRBD2 (5 bases each). V was cut by 2 bases and J by 9 bases, with 12 bases left in between. The CDR3 loop spans 13 amino acids. Germline V gene sequence: CDR1 MDHEN, CDR2 SYDVKM. In DNA, the CDR3 is TGTGCCAGCAGTTTAGAAACCCGGGGCACGCAGTATTTT. This encodes CASSLETRGTQYF.

This clonotype was seen a few times. The chain uses TRBV7-2 and TRBJ2-1; no reliable D call. The CDR3 sequence is 14 residues long. Germline V lookup: CDR1 SGHTA, CDR2 FQGNSA. Trimming cost V 8 bases and J 2 bases, with 13 bases left between them. The CDR3, as DNA: TGTGCCAGCCTGACCAGTGGGGCCTACAATGAGCAGTTCTTC. Translation gives CASLTSGAYNEQFF.

This clonotype appeared many times. CDR3 coding DNA: TGTGCCAGCAGCTTACCAGTCCAAGAGACCCAGTACTTC. This translates into CASSLPVQETQYF. The chain combines TRBV11-2 with TRBJ2-5; D call uncertain. Trimming removed 2 bases at V and 1 base at J, with 5 bases between. CDR1 is SGHAT, CDR2 FQNNGV, per germline. This CDR3 region has 13 residues. Drawing the rest from reference TRBV11-2 and TRBJ2-5, the complete variable domain is EAGVAQSPRYKIIEKRQSVAFWCNPISGHATLYWYQQILGQGPKLLIQFQNNGVVDDSQLPKDRFSAERLKGVDSTLKIQPAKLEDSAVYLCASSLPVQETQYFGPGTRLLVL.

Ten or more counts support this clonotype. The CDR3 DNA sequence: TGTGCCAGCAGTTTACTCCTCGACACTGAAGCTTTCTTT. Translation: CASSLLLDTEAFF. This sequence joins TRBV28 and TRBJ1-1; D is unresolved. Trimming pared 2 bases from V and 3 bases from J, leaving 7 bases between. Germline V gene sequence: CDR1 MDHEN, CDR2 SYDVKM. The CDR3 runs to 13 residues.

CDR3 DNA sequence: TGTGCCAGCAGTGACTTTTATAGCAATCAGCCCCAGCATTTT. Its protein is CASSDFYSNQPQHF. The chain recombines TRBV6-1 with TRBJ1-5; D ambiguous. The CDR3 is 14 amino acids. With 3 bases removed from V and 0 bases from J, the gap between germline ends came to 6 bases. Germline CDR1 MNHNS, CDR2 SASEGT.

This clonotype has at least ten counts. The J gene is TRBJ2-5, the V gene TRBV28, with TRBD1 matching over 7 bases. The CDR3 is made up of 13 amino acids. V trimming: 5 bases; J trimming: 3 bases; junction bases outside the gene matches: 3. Germline loops: CDR1 MDHEN, CDR2 SYDVKM. In DNA, the CDR3 is TGTGCCAGCAGTGGGGACAGTAAAGAGACCCAGTACTTC. Translating it yields CASSGDSKETQYF. The entire variable domain, with the rest obtained from reference TRBV28 and TRBJ2-5, is as follows: DVKVTQSSRYLVKRTGEKVFLECVQDMDHENMFWYRQDPGLGLRLIYFSYDVKMKEKGDIPEGYSVSREKKERFSLILESASTNQTSMYLCASSGDSKETQYFGPGTRLLVL.

The chain links TRBV9 to TRBJ2-6, with 7 positions matching TRBD1. Germline V gene sequence: CDR1 SGDLS, CDR2 YYNGEE. Trimming cost V 4 bases and J 0 bases; bases outside gene matches: 10. CDR3 size: 18 residues. The CDR3 protein is CASSQVGQTFSGANVLTF. CDR3 DNA: TGTGCCAGCAGCCAAGTGGGACAGACCTTCTCTGGGGCCAACGTCCTGACTTTC.

This clonotype has a handful of counts. V is TRBV9 and J is TRBJ1-3; no reliable D call. The germline V and J ends were trimmed by 0 bases and 0 bases, with 7 bases remaining between them. The germline CDR1 and CDR2 sequences are SGDLS and YYNGEE. This CDR3 has 15 amino acids. CDR3 nucleotides: TGTGCCAGCAGCGTAGCGGGTGTCTCTGGAAACACCATATATTTT. It is translated as CASSVAGVSGNTIYF.

This clonotype was counted many times. The J gene is TRBJ2-7, the V gene TRBV12-3 or TRBV12-4; D tentatively reads TRBD1 or TRBD2 (5 bases each). The CDR3 has 14 amino acids. Trimming left V 3 bases short and J 3 bases short, with 12 bases between. CDR3 nucleotide sequence: TGTGCCAGCAGTTTCCGGGACGAAGGCTACGAGCAGTACTTC. It yields the protein CASSFRDEGYEQYF.

This clonotype was detected a few times. Here the CDR3 reads CAWSPSTDTQYF. The CDR3 nucleotides are TGTGCCTGGAGTCCTAGCACAGATACGCAGTATTTT. This chain joins TRBV30 and TRBJ2-3; D gene unclear. This CDR3 region has 12 residues. V gave up 2 bases and J gave up 0 bases, with 3 bases separating them. CDR1 and CDR2 from the germline V gene are GTSNPN and SVGIG (reference sequence).

The chain carries TRBV7-9 and TRBJ1-6, with TRBD1 as a possible D gene (5 bases). Germline CDR1 is SEHNR and CDR2 is FQNEAQ (reference sequence). The CDR3 spans 13 residues. With 1 base removed from V and 15 bases from J, the gap between germline ends came to 13 bases. CDR3 DNA: TGTGCCAGCAGCTTAGGTGCAGGGATGGTCCTCCACTTT. Its protein product is CASSLGAGMVLHF. Using reference TRBV7-9 and TRBJ1-6 for the parts outside the CDR3, the full variable domain is DTGVSQNPRHKITKRGQNVTFRCDPISEHNRLYWYRQTLGQGPEFLTYFQNEAQLEKSRLLSDRFSAERPKGSFSTLEIQRTEQGDSAMYLCASSLGAGMVLHFGNGTRLTVT.

This clonotype appeared a single time. This likely stems from a read error, as it lies one base from a far larger clone. This sequence joins TRBV6-8 and TRBJ1-5; D is unresolved. The CDR3 consists of 15 residues. Germline loops: CDR1 MNHGY, CDR2 SAAAGT. The CDR3 spells CVSRRTEFSNQPQHF. DNA for the CDR3: TGTGTCAGCAGGCGCACCGAGTTTAGCAATCAGCCCCAGCATTTT.

The rearrangement uses TRBV5-1 and TRBJ2-2; unclear D gene. The V gene lost 4 bases and the J gene lost 4 bases, with 11 bases spanning the gap. The CDR3 has 14 residues. Germline loops: CDR1 SGHRS, CDR2 YFSETQ. The CDR3 spells CASSVNVVTGELFF. CDR3 nucleotides: TGCGCCAGCAGCGTCAACGTAGTCACCGGGGAGCTGTTTTTT.

This clonotype was seen ten or more times. J is TRBJ1-5 and V is TRBV30; D gene unclear. V gave up 0 bases and J gave up 7 bases, with 10 bases separating them. Germline V lookup: CDR1 GTSNPN, CDR2 SVGIG (reference sequence). This CDR3 has 13 amino acids. This CDR3 is CAWSVGNGQPQHF. The CDR3 DNA is TGTGCCTGGAGTGTTGGGAACGGACAGCCCCAGCATTTT.

The J gene is TRBJ2-7, the V gene TRBV6-2 or TRBV6-3, with D maybe TRBD2 (5 bases). The length of the CDR3 is 13 residues. Germline V gene lookup returns CDR1 MNHEY and CDR2 SVGEGT. V lost 9 bases to trimming and J lost 4 bases, with 16 bases between them. The CDR3 loop reads CARVRESGYEQYF. The CDR3, as DNA: TGTGCCAGAGTAAGGGAGAGCGGATACGAGCAGTACTTC.

The chain couples TRBV7-2 to TRBJ2-2; no clear D gene. Germline values: CDR1 SGHTA, CDR2 FQGNSA. The V gene lost 1 base and the J gene lost 1 base, with 7 bases spanning the gap. The CDR3 spans 15 residues. The CDR3 sequence is CASSLEDWNTGELFF. CDR3 sequence (DNA): TGTGCCAGCAGCTTAGAAGACTGGAACACCGGGGAGCTGTTTTTT.

This clonotype has a count of ten or more. V gene TRBV7-8 combines with J gene TRBJ2-2; D is uncertain. Germline-derived CDR1 and CDR2 are SGHVS and FQNEAQ. The V and J ends lost 2 bases and 5 bases respectively, with 6 bases between them. This CDR3 comprises 13 residues. CDR3 coding DNA: TGTGCCAGCAGCTTATACGTGACCGGGGAGCTGTTTTTT. Residues: CASSLYVTGELFF.

This clonotype has a count of ten or more. The chain uses TRBV2 and TRBJ1-5; 7 nucleotides agree with TRBD1. CDR1 is SNHLY, CDR2 FYNNEI, per germline. The CDR3 consists of 15 residues. J lost 10 bases, V lost 1 base, and 10 bases had no gene match. The DNA of the CDR3 is TGTGCCAGCAGTGAAGGTGGAGGGGGCTCGCTTCCCCAGCATTTT. Protein product: CASSEGGGGSLPQHF.

V is TRBV10-3 and J is TRBJ2-1, with a tentative D call TRBD2 (5 bases). This CDR3 has 16 amino acids. The germline gives CDR1 ENHRY, CDR2 SYGVKD. V lost 0 bases to trimming and J lost 0 bases, with 9 bases between them. CDR3 amino acids: CAISESSGSSYNEQFF. Written as DNA, the CDR3 is TGTGCCATCAGTGAGTCAAGCGGAAGCTCCTACAATGAGCAGTTCTTC.

This clonotype was counted only a few times. CDR3 in amino acids: CSASVPGLAFPEQYF. CDR3 nucleotides: TGCAGTGCTAGCGTTCCGGGACTAGCGTTTCCCGAGCAGTACTTC. V usage is TRBV20-1 and J usage is TRBJ2-7, with 10 bases aligning to TRBD2. Germline assignment: CDR1 DFQATT and CDR2 SNEGSKA (reference sequence). The CDR3 is 15 residues long. The junction had 11 bases not matched to a gene; V was cut back by 3 bases and J by 6 bases.

The chain is built from TRBV12-3 or TRBV12-4 and TRBJ1-5; D not resolved. There are 14 residues in the CDR3. V was trimmed by 5 bases and J by 5 bases, leaving 13 bases between them. The CDR3 DNA sequence: TGTGCCAGCAGTCCCGGAGACGACGATCAGCCCCAGCATTTT. It is translated as CASSPGDDDQPQHF.

Comment on this clonotype: This sequence may be a read error, since a much larger clone differs from it by one base. The V call is TRBV2, the J call TRBJ1-1, with D perhaps TRBD1 (5 bases). V dropped 6 bases and J dropped 1 base, with 12 bases sitting between them. Germline CDR1 SNHLY, CDR2 FYNNEI. This CDR3 has 14 residues. CDR3 in amino acids: CASRRGASNTEAFF. The CDR3 bases are TGTGCCAGCAGAAGAGGGGCCTCGAACACTGAAGCTTTCTTT. The full variable domain, its missing parts supplied by reference TRBV2 and TRBJ1-1, is EPEVTQTPSHQVTQMGQEVILRCVPISNHLYFYWYRQILGQKVEFLVSFYNNEISEKSEIFDDQFSVERPDGSNFTLKIRSTKLEDSAMYFCASRRGASNTEAFFGQGTRLTVV.

This clonotype was observed a few times. V usage is TRBV9 and J usage is TRBJ1-2; D possibly corresponds to TRBD1 (6 bases). Trimming pared 2 bases from V and 4 bases from J, leaving 12 bases between. The CDR3 contains 14 residues. Germline CDR1 and CDR2: SGDLS and YYNGEE. The CDR3 DNA reads TGTGCCAGCAGCGTCCGGGACAACCTCTATGGCTACACCTTC. Protein sequence: CASSVRDNLYGYTF.

V gene TRBV11-2 combines with J gene TRBJ1-1, with 7 positions matching TRBD1. The V gene end was trimmed by 4 bases and the J gene end by 7 bases; junction bases not matched to a gene: 9. The CDR3 runs 14 residues. Germline lookup yields CDR1 SGHAT and CDR2 FQNNGV. The CDR3 sequence is CASSSRQGPLEAFF. In nucleotides, the CDR3 is TGTGCCAGCAGCTCGAGACAGGGCCCCCTTGAAGCTTTCTTT. The full variable domain, with the rest looked up from reference TRBV11-2 and TRBJ1-1, is EAGVAQSPRYKIIEKRQSVAFWCNPISGHATLYWYQQILGQGPKLLIQFQNNGVVDDSQLPKDRFSAERLKGVDSTLKIQPAKLEDSAVYLCASSSRQGPLEAFFGQGTRLTVV.